Below, one T cell receptor beta chain is given with its context. The clone's antigen remains unknown. Base qualities are missing; no much larger clone stands one base away. This sample was included in a study of blood T cell repertoires in COVID-19 (dated by TCRdb to 2018 to 2020). For the study in its entirety: Samples covering the acute and convalescent phases of COVID-19 were provided by collaborators in the United States, Italy and Spain. The prospective study material was composed of cDNA or gDNA derived from T cells, B-cell-depleted T cells, or PBMCs. Deeply sampled blood TCRbeta repertoires from subjects exposed to, actively infected with, or recovered from COVID-19 were included in the dataset. The repertoires were released in a freely available public database meant as a resource for research on the immune response to SARS-CoV-2. The samples were drawn from two sources: the first 160 participants of the ongoing ImmuneRACE study, and 1,254 subjects contributed by 6 global collaborators. The sample metadata nearly always contained a de-identified subject ID, COVID-19 status, age in years and sex. Where HLA class I and class II types were available, the types were taken from metadata supplied by the sample provider, not from assay-based typing.

The cysteine opens and the phenylalanine closes a CDR3 of 16 amino acids. Only the CDR3 region is kept as DNA, spanning 48 bases read in frame from base 1. The immunoSEQ Assay, a bias-controlled multiplex PCR, was used to amplify TCRbeta CDR3 regions from genomic DNA. The source study handled its data this way. The number of nucleated cells in each sample was estimated from the amplification of reference gene primers within the assay. To quantify the absolute abundance of each unique TCRbeta CDR3 rearrangement, sequence reads were collapsed and filtered. For each sample, productive Simpson clonality was calculated as the square root of Simpson's diversity index across productive rearrangements. Imported from immuneACCESS, the table was reduced by TCRdb to in-frame sequences with V and J called. These copies leave out some clones; in studies compared against another copy, an unresolved V gene accounts for under half, and the cause of the remainder is not known. V and J calls and clone size are given by that table; D and trimming were obtained from the DNA. This sample has 380,000 or so clones in its table, and more than 65% of those were observed once. The ten most abundant clones make up 1.1% of the sample.

The collaborating institutions used their own protocols to collect whole blood in K2EDTA tubes. For TCRbeta analysis, collaborators shipped samples as frozen whole blood, isolated PBMCs, or DNA extracted from either of those sample types. The research as a whole found: The quantity of clinical and demographic metadata differed by source and by participant and was supplied without curation.

Sequencing input: peripheral blood. This chain is built from TRBV21-1 and TRBJ1-2. TRBV21-1 is a pseudogene segment. The receptor's source is a human donor with acute or convalescent COVID-19. The donor label of this sample is uncertain. The CDR3 region has the sequence CASSKAGSPPCQGYTF. The DNA sequence follows: TGTGCCAGCAGCAAAGCAGGGAGCCCTCCTTGTCAGGGCTACACCTTC.